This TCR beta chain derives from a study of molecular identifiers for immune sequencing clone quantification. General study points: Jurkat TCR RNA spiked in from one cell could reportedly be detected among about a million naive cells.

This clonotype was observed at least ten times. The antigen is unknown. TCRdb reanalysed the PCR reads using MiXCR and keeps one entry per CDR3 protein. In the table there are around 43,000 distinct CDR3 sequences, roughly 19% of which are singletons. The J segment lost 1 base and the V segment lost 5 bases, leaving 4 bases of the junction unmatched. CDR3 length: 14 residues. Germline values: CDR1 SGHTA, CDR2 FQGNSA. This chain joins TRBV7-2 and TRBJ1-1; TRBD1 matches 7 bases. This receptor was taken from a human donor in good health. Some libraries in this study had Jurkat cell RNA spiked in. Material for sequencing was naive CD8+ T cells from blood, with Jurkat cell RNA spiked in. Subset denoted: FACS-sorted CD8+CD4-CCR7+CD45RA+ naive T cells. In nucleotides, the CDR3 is TGTGCCAGCAGCACAGGGGTAGAGAACACTGAAGCTTTCTTT. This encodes CASSTGVENTEAFF.